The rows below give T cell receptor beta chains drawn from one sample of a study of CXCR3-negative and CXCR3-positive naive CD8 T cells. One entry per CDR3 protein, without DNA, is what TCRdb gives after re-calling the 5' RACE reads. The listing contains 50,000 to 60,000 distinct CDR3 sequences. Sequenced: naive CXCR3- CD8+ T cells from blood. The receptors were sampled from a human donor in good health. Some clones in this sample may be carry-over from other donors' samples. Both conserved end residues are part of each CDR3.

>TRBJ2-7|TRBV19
CASSIWFGVEQYF
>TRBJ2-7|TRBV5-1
CASSLEPNYSYEQYF
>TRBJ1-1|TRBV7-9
CASSSPEGLEAFF
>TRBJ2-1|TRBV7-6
CASSPAGGTAAGEQFF
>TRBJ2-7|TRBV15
CATSRAGTGEAYEQYF
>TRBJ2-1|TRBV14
CASSPGVSSYNEQFF
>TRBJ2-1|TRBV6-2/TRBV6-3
CASNDPVPGAYEQFF
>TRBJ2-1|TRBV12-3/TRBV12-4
CASTREEGPSNEQFF
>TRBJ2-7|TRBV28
CASSPQIVGTYEQYF
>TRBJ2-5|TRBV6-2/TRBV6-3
CASSLGGGAAETQYF
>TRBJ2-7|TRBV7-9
CASSSIRGTGPHEQYF
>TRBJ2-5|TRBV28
CASTPGTVRQETQYF
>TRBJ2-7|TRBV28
CASSLFSREQYF
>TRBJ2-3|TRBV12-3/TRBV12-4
CASSLLLDRNTDTQYF
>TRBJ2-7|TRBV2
CASSDPKNNPSYEQYF
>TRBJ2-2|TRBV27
CASSLNGGTGELFF
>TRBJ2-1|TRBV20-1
CSASALEQGVYNEQFF
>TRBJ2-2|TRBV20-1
CSARDGDRGLGELFF
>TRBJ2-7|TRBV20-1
CSARTTDRDRRSYEQYF
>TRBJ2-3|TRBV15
CATSMERTTDTQYF
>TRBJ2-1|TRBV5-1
CASSLFPGDEQFF
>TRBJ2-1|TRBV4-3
CASSQAGRVPYNEQFF
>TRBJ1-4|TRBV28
CASSSYRHTSTNEKLFF
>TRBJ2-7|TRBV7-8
CASSLRDAGSYEQYF
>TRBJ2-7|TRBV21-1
CASSKAPSSGIGAFEQYF
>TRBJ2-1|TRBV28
CASSSRGSYNEQFF
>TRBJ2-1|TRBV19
CASSIVQFNEQFF
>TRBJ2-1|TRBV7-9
CASSFSNEQFF
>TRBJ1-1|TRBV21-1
CASSKVGHEAFF
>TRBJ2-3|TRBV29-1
CSVEGLGGSETDTQYF
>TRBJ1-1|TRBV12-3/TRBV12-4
CASSLGTANTEAFF
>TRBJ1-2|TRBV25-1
CASSEGWRGYTF
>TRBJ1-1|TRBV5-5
CASSSGELDTEAFF
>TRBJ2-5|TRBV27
CASSDPPGETQYF
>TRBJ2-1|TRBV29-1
CSVFLTNYNEQFF
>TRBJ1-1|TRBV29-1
CSVGGQGAFHTEAFF
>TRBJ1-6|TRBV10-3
CAISSGQMSPLHF
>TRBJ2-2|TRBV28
CASSSSSGGANTGELFF
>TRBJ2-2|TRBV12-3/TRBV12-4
CASPGGGELFF
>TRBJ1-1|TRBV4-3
CASSQDSTGTGEAFF
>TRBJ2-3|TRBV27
CASSLYNTDTQYF
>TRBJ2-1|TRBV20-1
CSACRGTVNEQFF
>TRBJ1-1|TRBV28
CASSAQGNTEAFF
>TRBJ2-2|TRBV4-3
CASSQGTENTGELFF
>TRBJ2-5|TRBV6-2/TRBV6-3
CASSQTSETQYF
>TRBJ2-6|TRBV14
CASSQHGLSGANVLTF
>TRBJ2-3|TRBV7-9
CASTPNDRKDTQYF
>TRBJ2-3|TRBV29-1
CSVEGAGTPDTQYF
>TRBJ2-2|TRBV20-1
CSAKRGGTGTGELFF
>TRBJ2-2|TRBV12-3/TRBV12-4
CASRTYPQRGNTGELFF
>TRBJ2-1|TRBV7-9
CASSAPGGPLSYNEQFF
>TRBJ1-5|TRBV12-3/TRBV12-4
CASSLVGVQPQHF
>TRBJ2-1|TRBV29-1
CSHSGRRYNEQFF
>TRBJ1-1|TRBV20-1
CSAAQGDTEAFF
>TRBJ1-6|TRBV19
CASTAIHAGMDSPLHF
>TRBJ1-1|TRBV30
CAWHPEVSANTEAFF
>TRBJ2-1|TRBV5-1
CASSWVLASSYNEQFF
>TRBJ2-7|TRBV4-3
CASSQGIEQYF
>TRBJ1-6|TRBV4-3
CASSQEIGTGNSPLHF